This T cell receptor (beta chain) is drawn from a study of regulatory T cells in long-lasting Graves disease. The authors built TCR beta libraries using iRepertoire HTBI primers and Arm-PCR of CDR3 regions. TCRdb ran MiXCR on the multiplex PCR reads and lists one entry per CDR3 protein. The data show around 450,000 distinct CDR3 sequences, 16% seen once. This clonotype came up many times. The time point was: newly diagnosed GD, antithyroid drugs for less than 3 months. Making the TCR library involved RNA that had been extracted from PBMCs. The CDR3 sequence is 15 residues long. With 2 bases removed from V and 0 bases from J, the gap between germline ends came to 10 bases. These data were also filed under a second study, of T cells in Graves' hyperthyroidism and ophthalmopathy.

Sequences were derived from peripheral blood mononuclear cells (PBMCs), sampled at new diagnosis, from a patient treated with antithyroid drugs. V usage is TRBV12-3 or TRBV12-4 and J usage is TRBJ1-2; D uncertain. The clonotype was recovered from a middle-aged man with Graves disease. The CDR3 DNA reads TGTGCCAGCAGTTTACGGGCAGCCCCTAACTATGGCTACACCTTC. This gives the protein CASSLRAAPNYGYTF.